The rows below give T cell receptor beta chains drawn from one sample of a study of blood T cell repertoires in COVID-19. This table comes from immunoSEQ multiplex PCR, and its TCRdb copy is limited to in-frame clones, with some not included. The table shows 150,000 to 250,000 clones, with roughly 80% occurring only once. The sample comprised PBMCs or T cells enriched from blood (not recorded which). These receptor sequences come from a man aged 40-55 years who had recovered from COVID-19. CDR3s include the opening cysteine and the closing phenylalanine or tryptophan. A D gene is named only where the DNA matches it firmly. The size field is filled for only some rows; it gives once, few, many or a size class.

D gene,J gene,clone size,V gene,CDR3 DNA,CDR3 protein
.,TRBJ2-1,.,TRBV9,TGTGCCAGCAGCGCCGGGGGAGGCTCCTACAATGAGCAGTTCTTC,CASSAGGGSYNEQFF
.,TRBJ2-7,once,TRBV24-1,TGTGCCACCAGTGGGACGGGAGAAGAGCAGTACTTC,CATSGTGEEQYF
TRBD2,TRBJ2-5,.,TRBV25-1,TGTGCCAGCAGTGTGCGGGAGGGGGGAGAGACCCAGTACTTC,CASSVREGGETQYF
.,TRBJ1-1,.,TRBV6-5,TGTGCCAGCTGGACAGCTATGAACACTGAAGCTTTCTTT,CASWTAMNTEAFF
.,TRBJ2-5,.,TRBV5-4,TGTGCCAGCAGCTTAGGGGGTTACCAAGAGACCCAGTACTTC,CASSLGGYQETQYF
.,TRBJ2-2,.,TRBV7-6,TGTGCCAGCAGCTTAGGTTCAGGGCTTGGCGGGGAGCTGTTTTTT,CASSLGSGLGGELFF
.,TRBJ2-7,once,TRBV5-1,TGCGCCAGCAGCTTAAAGGGGTACGAGCAGTACTTC,CASSLKGYEQYF
.,TRBJ2-2,.,TRBV24-1,TGTGCCACCAGTGATTTAATCGGGGACACCGGGGAGCTGTTTTTT,CATSDLIGDTGELFF
.,TRBJ1-1,.,TRBV4-1,TGCGCCAGCAGCCTACGGACAGATGAAGCTTTCTTT,CASSLRTDEAFF
.,TRBJ2-1,.,TRBV30,TGTGCCTGGCGGGAGTACTACAATGAGCAGTTCTTC,CAWREYYNEQFF
.,TRBJ2-5,.,TRBV5-1,TGCGCCAGCAGCCCCAATGTCATGGCAGGCCAAGAGACCCAGTACTTC,CASSPNVMAGQETQYF
.,TRBJ2-3,few,TRBV14,TGTGCCAGCAGCCAAACAGGAGATACGCAGTATTTT,CASSQTGDTQYF
.,TRBJ1-2,.,TRBV3-1/TRBV3-2,TGTGCCAGCAGCCAAGGGGGCGGTTCTTATGGCTACACCTTC,CASSQGGGSYGYTF
.,TRBJ2-7,.,TRBV4-1,TGCGCCAGCAGCCAAGGGGCCTTGAGGAGGGAGAGAGGGAACGAGCAGTACTTC,CASSQGALRRERGNEQYF
TRBD2,TRBJ2-3,once,TRBV3-1/TRBV3-2,TGTGCCAGCACCTCAAACGACGGGAGGGCCACAGATACGCAGTATTTT,CASTSNDGRATDTQYF
.,TRBJ2-1,.,TRBV2,TGTGCCAGCATTTTAAGGCCGGGGTGGGATGAGCAGTTCTTC,CASILRPGWDEQFF
.,TRBJ1-1,few,TRBV3-1/TRBV3-2,TGTGCCACGACCGACCATGGCCAGGCCACTGAAGCTTTCTTT,CATTDHGQATEAFF
TRBD1,TRBJ2-5,.,TRBV6-5,TGTGCCAGCAGTTACGGGACAGGGGAAGAGACCCAGTACTTC,CASSYGTGEETQYF
.,TRBJ1-2,.,TRBV6-2/TRBV6-3,TGTGCCAGCAGCCAACACCCCACCGCCAATAACTACACCTTC,CASSQHPTANNYTF
TRBD2,TRBJ2-1,once,TRBV5-6,TGTGCCAGCAGCTTGTTGGCCAGCGGGAGCGATGAGCAGTTCTTC,CASSLLASGSDEQFF
.,TRBJ1-4,.,TRBV19,TGTGCCAGTATGGGGCCCGCCGGAGCAGTGGGTGAAAAACTGTTTTTT,CASMGPAGAVGEKLFF
TRBD2,TRBJ2-3,once,TRBV10-1,TGCGCCAGCAGCCCTACTAGCGGCCCCACAGATACGCAGTATTTT,CASSPTSGPTDTQYF
.,TRBJ1-6,.,TRBV5-1,TGCGCCAGCAGCGTGGGACTAGGCGAAGGTTCACCCCTCCACTTT,CASSVGLGEGSPLHF
TRBD2,TRBJ2-1,.,TRBV30,TGTGCCTGGGGGGGGACTAGGCTTCCGATCTTC,CAWGGTRLPIF
TRBD1,TRBJ2-7,.,TRBV5-1,TGCGCCAGCAGCCCTCCCCGGTCCGAGGGGGCTAGCGAGCAGTACTTC,CASSPPRSEGASEQYF
.,TRBJ1-5,.,TRBV7-9,TGTGCCGTCACAGACAACAATCAGCCCCAGCATTTT,CAVTDNNQPQHF
TRBD2,TRBJ2-1,.,TRBV27,TGTGCCAGCAGGACCAGGACTAGCGGGAGTTATGAGCAGTTCTTC,CASRTRTSGSYEQFF
TRBD2,TRBJ2-5,.,TRBV7-9,TGTGCCAGCAGCCCCCGGACTAGCGGGAGGGCCGGTGAGACCCAGTACTTC,CASSPRTSGRAGETQYF
TRBD1,TRBJ1-2,few,TRBV4-1,TGCGCCAGCAGCCAAGGGTCCGGGACAGGGAGTTACTATGGCTACACCTTC,CASSQGSGTGSYYGYTF
TRBD2,TRBJ2-7,.,TRBV4-2,TGTGCCAGCAGCCAAGCAGCTAGCGGGGCCCTTTACGAGCAGTACTTC,CASSQAASGALYEQYF
.,TRBJ1-1,few,TRBV28,TGTGCCAGCAGTTTAATGACGGGGAACACTGAAGCTTTCTTT,CASSLMTGNTEAFF
TRBD1,TRBJ1-6,.,TRBV7-9,TGTGCCAGCAGCAGAGAAGACAGGGACGCGAACTTT,CASSREDRDANF
TRBD1,TRBJ1-6,.,TRBV7-3,TGTGCCAGCAGTAAACAGGGGAACTCCTATAATTCACCCCTCCACTTT,CASSKQGNSYNSPLHF
TRBD2,TRBJ2-1,.,TRBV7-3,TGTGCCAGCAGCGCCACTAGCGGGAGTTACAATGAGCAGTTCTTC,CASSATSGSYNEQFF
.,TRBJ1-1,many,TRBV4-1,TGCGCCAGCAGCCGGGATCTTATCCGGACAGTTTTGAACACTGAAGCTTTCTTT,CASSRDLIRTVLNTEAFF
TRBD1,TRBJ2-1,.,TRBV12-5,TGTGCTAGTGGCTTGGGACAGGGTGGTTTGGATGAGCAGTTCTTC,CASGLGQGGLDEQFF
TRBD2,TRBJ2-1,.,TRBV11-1,TGTGCCAGCAGGCTAGCGGGAGGGCCTCTCAATGAGCAGTTCTTC,CASRLAGGPLNEQFF
TRBD1,TRBJ2-3,.,TRBV3-1/TRBV3-2,TGTGCCAGCAGCCGGGGACAGAGCACAGATACGCAGTATTTT,CASSRGQSTDTQYF
TRBD2,TRBJ2-4,.,TRBV28,TGTGCCAGCAGTTTATATGCGGGAGGGGTTAACATTCAGTACTTC,CASSLYAGGVNIQYF
TRBD2,TRBJ2-3,.,TRBV7-8,TGTGCCAGCAGCTATACTACTAGCGGGAGAGGAGCAGATACGCAGTATTTT,CASSYTTSGRGADTQYF
TRBD1,TRBJ1-1,.,TRBV11-2,TGTGCCAGCAGCTTAGGGACAGGGGGACGTGAAGCTTTCTTT,CASSLGTGGREAFF
TRBD1,TRBJ1-5,.,TRBV30,TGTGCCTGGAGTTTGACAGGGGGCCAGCCCCAGCATTTT,CAWSLTGGQPQHF
TRBD2,TRBJ2-7,.,TRBV13,TGTGCCAGCAGCCTTTCAGGACTAGCGGGAGGGCGCGAGCAGTACTTC,CASSLSGLAGGREQYF
TRBD1,TRBJ1-1,.,TRBV4-3,TGCGCCAGCAGCCAAAGGGCGGCTACAGGGGGCGAAGCTTTCTTT,CASSQRAATGGEAFF
TRBD2,TRBJ2-3,.,TRBV6-1,TGTGCCAGCAGTCAAGGGGGACTAGCTGGGCCAGATACGCAGTATTTT,CASSQGGLAGPDTQYF
TRBD1,TRBJ1-2,.,TRBV7-2,TGTGCCAGCAGCTTAGGACAGGGGCCCAACTATGGCTACACCTTC,CASSLGQGPNYGYTF